These 18 T cell receptor beta chains share one sample of origin, sequenced in a study of T cell repertoires in cytomegalovirus infection. These receptors' targets are unknown. TCRdb re-called the reads with MiXCR, one entry per CDR3 protein. The sample carries 800,000 to 950,000 distinct CDR3 sequences, approximately 30% recorded once. The source material was cultured CD8+ T cells from PBMCs, sampled from culture after CMV antigen stimulation. The receptors shown here come from a human donor in good health (CMV status not recorded). Some clones in this sample may be carry-over from other donors' samples.

This clonotype was seen only a few times. The rearrangement joins TRBV5-4 to TRBJ2-3; D is possibly TRBD1 (6 bases). Looked up from germline, CDR1 is SGHNT and CDR2 is YYREEE (reference sequence). Trimming took off 4 bases at V and 0 bases at J, with 12 bases between the two ends. The CDR3 covers 15 residues. The chain's CDR3 is CASSRTESSTDTQYF. The DNA of the CDR3 is TGTGCCAGCAGCCGGACAGAGTCTAGCACAGATACGCAGTATTTT.

This clonotype was seen ten or more times. This CDR3 is CASSKEGWGRKGYTF. The CDR3 DNA reads TGTGCCAGCAGCAAAGAGGGGTGGGGGCGCAAAGGCTACACCTTC. The V call is TRBV7-2, the J call TRBJ1-2, with a possible D match to TRBD1 (6 bases). Trimming took off 5 bases at V and 8 bases at J, with 21 bases between the two ends. The CDR3 consists of 15 residues. The germline V gene encodes CDR1 SGHTA and CDR2 FQGNSA.

This clonotype was detected many times. The chain joins TRBV7-6 to TRBJ2-2, with D unclear. V dropped 5 bases and J dropped 3 bases, with 7 bases sitting between them. This CDR3 contains 13 residues. In germline, CDR1 is SGHVS, CDR2 FNYEAQ. CDR3 in DNA: TGTGCCAGCAGCCCTGGACACACCGGGGAGCTGTTTTTT. This encodes CASSPGHTGELFF. The complete variable domain, with remaining parts taken from reference TRBV7-6 and TRBJ2-2, reads GAGVSQSPRYKVTKRGQDVALRCDPISGHVSLYWYRQALGQGPEFLTYFNYEAQQDKSGLPNDRFSAERPEGSISTLTIQRTEQRDSAMYRCASSPGHTGELFFGEGSRLTVL.

This clonotype was counted between two and nine times. The chain has TRBV15 and TRBJ2-1; 8 positions agree with TRBD1. There are 14 residues in the CDR3. Germline loops: CDR1 LNHNV, CDR2 YYDKDF (reference sequence). V was pared by 9 bases and J by 0 bases, with 4 bases of the junction left unmatched. DNA of the CDR3: TGTGCCACTTGGGACAGGAGCTCCTACAATGAGCAGTTCTTC. This sequence encodes CATWDRSSYNEQFF.

The V and J genes are TRBV6-5 and TRBJ2-3; TRBD2 matches 13 bases. Germline V lookup: CDR1 MNHEY, CDR2 SVGAGI. The V segment lost 4 bases and the J segment 3 bases; nucleotides outside the gene matches: 7. CDR3 length equals 17 residues. The CDR3 sequence is CASSSSGLAGRTDTQYF. The CDR3 bases are TGTGCCAGCAGTTCCTCGGGACTAGCGGGGAGAACAGATACGCAGTATTTT.

This chain links TRBV12-3 or TRBV12-4 with TRBJ2-5; D perhaps matches TRBD2 (5 bases). The germline V and J ends were trimmed by 6 bases and 4 bases, with 18 bases remaining between them. The CDR3 runs 15 residues. CDR3 loop: CASSLEALVAETQYF. The DNA of the CDR3 is TGTGCCAGCAGCTTGGAGGCTTTAGTGGCAGAGACCCAGTACTTC.

The sample holds a few counts of this clonotype. This chain uses TRBV6-5 with TRBJ2-6, with 7 bases fitting TRBD1. The CDR3 is 15 amino acids. Germline CDR1 reads MNHEY; CDR2 reads SVGAGI. Trimming took 2 bases from V and 4 from J; bases not matched to a gene: 2. The CDR3 bases are TGTGCCAGCAGTTACACAGGGGAGGGGGCCAACGTCCTGACTTTC. Amino acids: CASSYTGEGANVLTF.

The chain couples TRBV6-5 to TRBJ1-3; D is uncertain. Looked up from germline, CDR1 is MNHEY and CDR2 is SVGAGI. Trimming took off 0 bases at V and 2 bases at J, with 2 bases between the two ends. This CDR3 has 13 amino acids. Here the CDR3 DNA reads TGTGCCAGCAGTTACTCGACTGGAAACACCATATATTTT. This translates into CASSYSTGNTIYF.

The V and J genes are TRBV29-1 and TRBJ2-1; D call uncertain. The germline gives CDR1 SQVTM, CDR2 ANQGSEA. The V end was cut by 2 bases, the J end by 3 bases, with 8 bases between. There are 13 residues in the CDR3. Here the CDR3 reads CSVERAVYNEQFF. CDR3 nucleotide sequence: TGCAGCGTTGAAAGGGCGGTCTACAATGAGCAGTTCTTC.

This sequence joins TRBV7-9 and TRBJ2-1; 8 bases line up with TRBD1. Germline CDR1 reads SEHNR; CDR2 reads FQNEAQ (reference sequence). The CDR3 is 16 amino acids. After removal of 5 bases from V and 0 bases from J, the junction contained 6 bases not matched to a gene. The CDR3, as DNA: TGTGCCAGCAGCAGGACAGGGTTCGGCTCCTACAATGAGCAGTTCTTC. Residues: CASSRTGFGSYNEQFF.

A few counts support this clonotype. V and J are TRBV6-1 and TRBJ1-5; D is undetermined. Trimming took off 7 bases at V and 0 bases at J, with 19 bases between the two ends. From germline, CDR1 is MNHNS and CDR2 SASEGT. This CDR3 is 17 amino acids long. The chain's CDR3 is CASNPGAAYYSNQPQHF. Written as DNA, the CDR3 is TGTGCCAGCAACCCGGGTGCTGCCTACTATAGCAATCAGCCCCAGCATTTT.

This sequence joins TRBV14 and TRBJ2-4, with no clear D. Germline assignment: CDR1 SGHDN and CDR2 FVKESK. V lost 0 bases, J lost 0 bases, and 12 bases lay in between. The CDR3 totals 17 residues. The chain's CDR3 is CASSQEFGRLAKNIQYF. The CDR3, as DNA: TGTGCCAGCAGCCAAGAGTTTGGCAGGCTAGCCAAAAACATTCAGTACTTC.

The chain carries TRBV5-1 and TRBJ1-1, with D possibly matching TRBD1 (5 bases). Germline CDR1 SGHRS, CDR2 YFSETQ. This CDR3 contains 14 residues. Deletions cut 4 bases from V and 0 bases from J, with 10 bases between. The CDR3 spells CASSHDRLNTEAFF. CDR3 coding DNA: TGCGCCAGCAGCCATGACAGACTGAACACTGAAGCTTTCTTT.

The CDR3 protein is CASSPQGDGTEAFF. CDR3 DNA sequence: TGTGCCAGCAGCCCTCAGGGTGACGGCACTGAAGCTTTCTTT. The chain employs TRBV7-6 and TRBJ1-1, with D perhaps matching TRBD1 (5 bases). The CDR3 has 14 amino acids. From germline, CDR1 is SGHVS and CDR2 FNYEAQ. Between the trimmed V and J ends, which lost 5 bases and 4 bases, there was a span of 14 bases.

The sample holds a few counts of this clonotype. V and J are TRBV6-2 or TRBV6-3 and TRBJ1-1; 8 nucleotides align to TRBD1. CDR3 length: 18 residues. V trimming: 4 bases; J trimming: 8 bases; junction bases outside the gene matches: 21. Germline V lookup: CDR1 MNHEY, CDR2 SVGEGT. This CDR3 reads CASSLSGGQGFSWLEAFF. CDR3 in DNA: TGTGCCAGCAGTTTAAGTGGCGGACAGGGATTTTCATGGTTGGAAGCTTTCTTT.

This clonotype was observed a handful of times. The V gene is TRBV6-1, the J gene TRBJ1-3; 9 nucleotides agree with TRBD1. J gave up 6 bases and V 3 bases, and 9 bases lay outside the gene matches. The CDR3 contains 16 residues. Looked up from germline, CDR1 is MNHNS and CDR2 is SASEGT. CDR3 residues: CASSDADRGLKNTIYF. DNA of the CDR3: TGTGCCAGCAGTGATGCGGACAGGGGACTAAAAAACACCATATATTTT.

The gene calls are TRBV27 and TRBJ1-1, with no clear D. Germline CDR1 and CDR2: MNHEY and SMNVEV (reference sequence). V was clipped by 3 bases and J by 5 bases, with 10 bases between them. There are 13 residues in the CDR3. The CDR3 loop is CASSFSSGTEAFF. CDR3 DNA sequence: TGTGCCAGCAGTTTTAGTTCGGGAACTGAAGCTTTCTTT.

Only a few counts were recorded for this clonotype. The V call is TRBV19, the J call TRBJ1-6; perhaps TRBD1 as D (5 bases). Trimming shortened V by 8 bases and J by 0 bases, and 14 bases separated the two germline ends. The germline CDR1 and CDR2 sequences are LNHDA and SQIVND (reference sequence). The CDR3 contains 16 residues. The CDR3 region is CASHTPGSSYNSPLHF. CDR3 coding DNA: TGTGCCAGTCATACCCCAGGGAGCTCCTATAATTCACCCCTCCACTTT.